This T cell receptor (beta chain) was obtained from a study of blood T cell repertoires in COVID-19. Turning to the study itself: The United States, Italy and Spain supplied acute and convalescent COVID-19 samples. The analysed material was cDNA or gDNA that came from T cells, B-cell-depleted T cells, or PBMCs.

In the authors' workflow: Estimation of nucleated cell counts relied on the amplification of reference gene primers. The table came from immunoSEQ multiplex PCR; TCRdb's copy has only in-frame clones and leaves some out. That table supplies the V and J calls and clone size; D and trimming were determined from the DNA. The repertoire has roughly 230,000 clones, 83% of them found once; the top ten carry 6% to 9.5%. Trimming at V came to 7 bases and at J to 3 bases, leaving 5 bases not matched to a gene. The CDR3 runs 15 residues. In germline, CDR1 is LNHDA, CDR2 SQIVND (reference sequence). The V gene is TRBV19, the J gene TRBJ2-3; TRBD2 agrees at 12 bases. The sequence was obtained from a woman between 50 and 59 years old with acute or convalescent COVID-19. What was sequenced was peripheral blood. The CDR3 loop is CASNPSGGGTDTQYF. In nucleotides, the CDR3 is TGTGCCAGTAACCCTAGCGGGGGGGGGACAGATACGCAGTATTTT.